This TCR beta chain was identified during a study of identical twins. About this clonotype itself: Germline and junction disagree at one end, which may indicate a read error.

In TCRdb, the 5' RACE reads were re-called with MiXCR into one record per CDR3 protein. Among 200,000 to 250,000 distinct CDR3 sequences, around 8.1% were seen once, and the ten largest hold less than 2%. Germline CDR1 reads SGHRS; CDR2 reads YFSETQ. The CDR3 length is 15 residues. This sample was shared with a second study, whose subject was yellow fever vaccine responses in identical twins.

The specimen sequenced was memory (CD45RO+) T cells sorted from blood. The chain joins TRBV5-1 to TRBJ2-2; tentatively, D is TRBD1 or TRBD2 (5 bases each). The TCR originated in a woman aged 18-29 years in good health. As DNA, the CDR3 is TGCGCCAGCAGCTTGATGCCAGGGTACACCGGGGAGCTGCTTTTT. Its translation: CASSLMPGYTGELLF.